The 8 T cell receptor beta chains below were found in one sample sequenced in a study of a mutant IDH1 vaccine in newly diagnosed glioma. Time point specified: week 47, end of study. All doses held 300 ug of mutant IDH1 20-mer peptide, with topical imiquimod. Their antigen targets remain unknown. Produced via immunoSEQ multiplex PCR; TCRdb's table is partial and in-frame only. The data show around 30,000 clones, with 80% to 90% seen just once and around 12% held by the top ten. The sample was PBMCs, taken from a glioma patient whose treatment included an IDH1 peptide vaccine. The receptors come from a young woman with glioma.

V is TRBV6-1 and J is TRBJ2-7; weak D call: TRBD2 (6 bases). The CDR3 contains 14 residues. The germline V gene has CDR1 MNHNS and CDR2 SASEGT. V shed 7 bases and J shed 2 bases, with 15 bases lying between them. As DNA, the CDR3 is TGTGCCAGCACCCGAGGTAGCGGTACCTACGAGCAGTACTTC. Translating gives CASTRGSGTYEQYF.

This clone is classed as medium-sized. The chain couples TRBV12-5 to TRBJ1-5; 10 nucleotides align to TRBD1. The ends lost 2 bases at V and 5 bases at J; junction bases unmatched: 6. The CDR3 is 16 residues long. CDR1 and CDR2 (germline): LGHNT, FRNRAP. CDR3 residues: CASGLPRTGGDQPQHF. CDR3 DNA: TGTGCTAGTGGTTTGCCCCGGACAGGGGGAGATCAGCCCCAGCATTTT.

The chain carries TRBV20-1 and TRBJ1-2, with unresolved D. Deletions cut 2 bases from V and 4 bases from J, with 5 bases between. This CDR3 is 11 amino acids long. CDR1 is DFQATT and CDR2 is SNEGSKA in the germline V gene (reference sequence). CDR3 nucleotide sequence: TGCAGTGCTAGACAGATCTATGGCTACACCTTC. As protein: CSARQIYGYTF.

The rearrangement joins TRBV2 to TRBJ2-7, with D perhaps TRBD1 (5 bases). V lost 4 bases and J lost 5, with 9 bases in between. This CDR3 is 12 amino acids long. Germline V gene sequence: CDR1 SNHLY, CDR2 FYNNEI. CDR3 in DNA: TGTGCCAGCAGTGCCCAGGGCCACGAGCAGTACTTC. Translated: CASSAQGHEQYF.

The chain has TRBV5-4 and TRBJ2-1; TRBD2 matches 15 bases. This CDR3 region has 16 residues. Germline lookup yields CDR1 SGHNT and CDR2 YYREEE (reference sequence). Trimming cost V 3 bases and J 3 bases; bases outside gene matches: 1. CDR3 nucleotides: TGTGCCAGCAGCTCGGGACTAGCGGGGGGCTACAATGAGCAGTTCTTC. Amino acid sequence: CASSSGLAGGYNEQFF.

CDR3 DNA sequence: TGTGCCTCTGGGACAGGGACTAAAGAGACCCAGTACTTC. It is translated as CASGTGTKETQYF. The chain uses TRBV25-1 and TRBJ2-5; 9 nucleotides agree with TRBD1. Per the germline V gene, CDR1 is MGHDK and CDR2 is SYGVNS. V shed 11 bases, J shed 3 bases, and the junction held 7 bases outside the gene matches. CDR3 length: 13 residues.

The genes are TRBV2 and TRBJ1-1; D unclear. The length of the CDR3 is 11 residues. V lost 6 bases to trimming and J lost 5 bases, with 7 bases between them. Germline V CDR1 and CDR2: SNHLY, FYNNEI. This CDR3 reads CASSSGTEAFF. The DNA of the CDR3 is TGTGCCAGCAGCTCGGGTACTGAAGCTTTCTTT.

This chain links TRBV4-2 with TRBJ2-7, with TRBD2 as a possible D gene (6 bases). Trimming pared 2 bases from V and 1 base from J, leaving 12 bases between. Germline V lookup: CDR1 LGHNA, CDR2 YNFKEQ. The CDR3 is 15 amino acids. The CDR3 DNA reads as TGTGCCAGCAGCCAACCGGGGGAGCCTTCCTACGAGCAGTACTTC. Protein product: CASSQPGEPSYEQYF.